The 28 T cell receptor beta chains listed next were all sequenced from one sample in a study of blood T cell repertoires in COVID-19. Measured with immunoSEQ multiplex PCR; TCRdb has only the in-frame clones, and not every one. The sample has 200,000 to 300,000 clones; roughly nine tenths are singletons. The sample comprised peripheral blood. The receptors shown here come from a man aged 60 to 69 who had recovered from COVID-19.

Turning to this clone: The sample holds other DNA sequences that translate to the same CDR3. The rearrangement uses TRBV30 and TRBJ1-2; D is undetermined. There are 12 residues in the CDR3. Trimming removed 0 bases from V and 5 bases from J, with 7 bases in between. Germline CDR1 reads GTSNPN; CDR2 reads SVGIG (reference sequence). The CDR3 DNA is TGTGCCTGGAGTGTGACTGGGTATGGCTACACCTTC. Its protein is CAWSVTGYGYTF.

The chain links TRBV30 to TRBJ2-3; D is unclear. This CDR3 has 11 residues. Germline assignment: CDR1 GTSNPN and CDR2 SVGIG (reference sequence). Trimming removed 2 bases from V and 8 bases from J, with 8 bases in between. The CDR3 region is CAWSKSGTQYF. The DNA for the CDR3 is TGTGCCTGGAGTAAATCCGGTACGCAGTATTTT.

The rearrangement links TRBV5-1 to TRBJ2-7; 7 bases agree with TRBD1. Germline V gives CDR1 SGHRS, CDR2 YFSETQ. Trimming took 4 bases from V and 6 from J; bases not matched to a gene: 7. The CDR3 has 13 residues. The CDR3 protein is CASSRGQVPEQYF. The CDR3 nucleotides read TGCGCCAGCAGCCGAGGACAGGTCCCCGAGCAGTACTTC.

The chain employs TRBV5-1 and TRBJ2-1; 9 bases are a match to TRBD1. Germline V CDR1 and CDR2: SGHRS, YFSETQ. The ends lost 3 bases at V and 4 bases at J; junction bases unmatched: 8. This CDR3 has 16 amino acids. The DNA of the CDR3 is TGCGCCAGCAGCTCGGGACAGGGAGAACATTACAATGAGCAGTTCTTC. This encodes CASSSGQGEHYNEQFF.

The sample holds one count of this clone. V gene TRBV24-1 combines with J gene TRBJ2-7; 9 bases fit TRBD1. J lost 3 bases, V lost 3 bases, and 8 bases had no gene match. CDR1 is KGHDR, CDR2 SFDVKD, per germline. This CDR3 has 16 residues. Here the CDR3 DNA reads TGTGCCACCAGTGATACGGACAGGGGTTCATTCTACGAGCAGTACTTC. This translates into CATSDTDRGSFYEQYF.

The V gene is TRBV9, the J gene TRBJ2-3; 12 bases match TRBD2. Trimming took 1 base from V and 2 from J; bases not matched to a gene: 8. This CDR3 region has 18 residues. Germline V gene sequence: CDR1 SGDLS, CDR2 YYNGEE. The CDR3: CASSVTSGGPLSTDTQYF. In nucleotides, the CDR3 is TGTGCCAGCAGCGTAACTAGCGGGGGGCCGCTATCCACAGATACGCAGTATTTT.

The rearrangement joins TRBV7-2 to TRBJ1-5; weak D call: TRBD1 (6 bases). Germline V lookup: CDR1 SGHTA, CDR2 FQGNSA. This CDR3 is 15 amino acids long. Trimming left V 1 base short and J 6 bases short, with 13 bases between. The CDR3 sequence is CASSLEAGEGQPQHF. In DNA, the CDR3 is TGTGCCAGCAGCTTAGAGGCAGGGGAGGGTCAGCCCCAGCATTTT. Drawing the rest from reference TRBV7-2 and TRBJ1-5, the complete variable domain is GAGVSQSPSNKVTEKGKDVELRCDPISGHTALYWYRQSLGQGLEFLIYFQGNSAPDKSGLPSDRFSAERTGGSVSTLTIQRTQQEDSAVYLCASSLEAGEGQPQHFGDGTRLSIL.

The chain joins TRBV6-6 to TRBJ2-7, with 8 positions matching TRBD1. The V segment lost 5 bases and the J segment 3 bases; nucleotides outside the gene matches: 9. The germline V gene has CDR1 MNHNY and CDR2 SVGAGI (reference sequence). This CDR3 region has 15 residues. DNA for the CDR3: TGTGCCAGCAGTCACCTAGGACAGGGCGGCTACGAGCAGTACTTC. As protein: CASSHLGQGGYEQYF.

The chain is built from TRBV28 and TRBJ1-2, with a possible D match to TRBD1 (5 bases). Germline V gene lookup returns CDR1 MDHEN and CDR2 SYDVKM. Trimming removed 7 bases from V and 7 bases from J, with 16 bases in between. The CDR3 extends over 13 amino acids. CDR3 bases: TGTGCCAGCACTAAAGCAGGGTATAGTGGCTACACCTTC. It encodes CASTKAGYSGYTF.

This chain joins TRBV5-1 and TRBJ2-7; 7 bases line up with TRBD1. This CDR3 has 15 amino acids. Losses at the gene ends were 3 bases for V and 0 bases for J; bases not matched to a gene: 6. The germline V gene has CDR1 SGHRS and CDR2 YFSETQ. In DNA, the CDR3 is TGCGCCAGCAGCTCCGGGACAGTCGGCTCCTACGAGCAGTACGTC. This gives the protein CASSSGTVGSYEQYV.

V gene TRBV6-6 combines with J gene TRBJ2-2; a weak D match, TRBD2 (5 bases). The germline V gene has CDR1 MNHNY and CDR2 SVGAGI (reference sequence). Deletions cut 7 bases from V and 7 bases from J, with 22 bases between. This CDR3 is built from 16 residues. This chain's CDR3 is CASNPGNLKRVGELFF. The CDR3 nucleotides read TGTGCCAGCAACCCCGGGAATTTAAAGAGAGTCGGGGAGCTGTTTTTT.

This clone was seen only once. The CDR3 here is CASSLSVGVEQYV. CDR3 bases: TGCGCCAGCAGCTTGTCCGTCGGAGTCGAGCAGTACGTC. J is TRBJ2-7 and V is TRBV5-1; D gene uncertain. CDR1 SGHRS and CDR2 YFSETQ come from the germline V gene. CDR3 length equals 13 residues. V lost 1 base, J lost 6 bases, and 11 bases lay in between.

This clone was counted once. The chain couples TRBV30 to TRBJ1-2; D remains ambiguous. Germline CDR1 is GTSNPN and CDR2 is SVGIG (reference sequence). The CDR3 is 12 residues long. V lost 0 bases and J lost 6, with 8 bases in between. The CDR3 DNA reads TGTGCCTGGAGTGTAAACACCCATGGCTACACCTTC. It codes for CAWSVNTHGYTF. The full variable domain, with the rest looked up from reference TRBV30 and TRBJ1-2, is SQTIHQWPATLVQPVGSPLSLECTVEGTSNPNLYWYRQAAGRGLQLLFYSVGIGQISSEVPQNLSASRPQDRQFILSSKKLLLSDSGFYLCAWSVNTHGYTFGSGTRLTVV.

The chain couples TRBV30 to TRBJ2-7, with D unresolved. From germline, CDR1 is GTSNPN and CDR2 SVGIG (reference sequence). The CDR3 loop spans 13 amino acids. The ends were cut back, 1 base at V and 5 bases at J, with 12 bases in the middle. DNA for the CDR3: TGTGCCTGGAGTGGTGGTAGTTTTAACGAGCAGTACTTC. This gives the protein CAWSGGSFNEQYF.

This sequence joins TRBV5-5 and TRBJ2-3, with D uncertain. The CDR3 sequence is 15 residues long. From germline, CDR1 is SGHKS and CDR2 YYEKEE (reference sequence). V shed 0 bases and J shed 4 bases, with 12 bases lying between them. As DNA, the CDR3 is TGTGCCAGCAGCTTGGTCAGCGATATAGCAGATACGCAGTATTTT. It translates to CASSLVSDIADTQYF.

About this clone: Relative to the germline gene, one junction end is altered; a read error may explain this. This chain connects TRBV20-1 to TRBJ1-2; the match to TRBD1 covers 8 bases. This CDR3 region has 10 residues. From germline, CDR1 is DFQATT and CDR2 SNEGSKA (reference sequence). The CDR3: CSALRQGPAF. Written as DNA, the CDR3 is TGCAGTGCTCTTAGACAGGGGCCTGCCTTC.

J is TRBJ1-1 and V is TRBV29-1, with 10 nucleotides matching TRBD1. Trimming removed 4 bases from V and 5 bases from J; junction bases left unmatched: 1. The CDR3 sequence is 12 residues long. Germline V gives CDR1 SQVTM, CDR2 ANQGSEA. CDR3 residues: CSVGGQGTEAFF. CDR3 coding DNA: TGCAGCGTTGGGGGACAGGGGACTGAAGCTTTCTTT.

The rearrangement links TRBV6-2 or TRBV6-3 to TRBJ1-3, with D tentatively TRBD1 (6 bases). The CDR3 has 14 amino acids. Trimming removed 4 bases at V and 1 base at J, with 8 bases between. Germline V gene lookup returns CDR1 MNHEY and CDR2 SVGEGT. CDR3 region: CASSWGRSGNTIYF. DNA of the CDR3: TGTGCCAGCAGTTGGGGGCGTTCTGGAAACACCATATATTTT.

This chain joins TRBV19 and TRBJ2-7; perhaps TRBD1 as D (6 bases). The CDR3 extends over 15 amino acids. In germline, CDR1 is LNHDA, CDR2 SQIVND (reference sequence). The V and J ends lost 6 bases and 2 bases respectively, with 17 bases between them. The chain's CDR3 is CASSPYRTAAYEQYF. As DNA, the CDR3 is TGTGCCAGTAGCCCCTACCGGACAGCAGCCTACGAGCAGTACTTC.

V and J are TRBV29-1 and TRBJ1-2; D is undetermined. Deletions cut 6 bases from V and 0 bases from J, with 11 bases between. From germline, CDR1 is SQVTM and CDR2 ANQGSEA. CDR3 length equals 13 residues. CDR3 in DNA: TGCAGCGTAGCTGCCACAGCTAACTATGGCTACACCTTC. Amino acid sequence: CSVAATANYGYTF.

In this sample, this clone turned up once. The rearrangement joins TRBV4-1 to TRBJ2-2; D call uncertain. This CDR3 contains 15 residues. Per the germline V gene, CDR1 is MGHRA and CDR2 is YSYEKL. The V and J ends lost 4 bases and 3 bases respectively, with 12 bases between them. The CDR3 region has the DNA TGCGCCAGCAGCCGCCCATTGAGAGACACCGGGGAGCTGTTTTTT. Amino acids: CASSRPLRDTGELFF.

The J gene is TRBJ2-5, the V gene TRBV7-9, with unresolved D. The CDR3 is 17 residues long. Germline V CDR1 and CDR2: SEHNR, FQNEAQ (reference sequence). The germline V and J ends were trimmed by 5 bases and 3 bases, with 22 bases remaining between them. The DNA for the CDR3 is TGTGCCAGCAGCCCCCCTGTGGGCCAATTAAGAAAAGAGACCCAGTACTTC. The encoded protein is CASSPPVGQLRKETQYF.

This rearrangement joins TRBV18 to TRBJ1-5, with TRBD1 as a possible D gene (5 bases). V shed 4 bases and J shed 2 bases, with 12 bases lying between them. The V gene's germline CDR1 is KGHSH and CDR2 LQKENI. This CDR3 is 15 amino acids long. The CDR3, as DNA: TGTGCCAGCTCACAGGCAGGGAGGGGCAATCAGCCCCAGCATTTT. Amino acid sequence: CASSQAGRGNQPQHF.

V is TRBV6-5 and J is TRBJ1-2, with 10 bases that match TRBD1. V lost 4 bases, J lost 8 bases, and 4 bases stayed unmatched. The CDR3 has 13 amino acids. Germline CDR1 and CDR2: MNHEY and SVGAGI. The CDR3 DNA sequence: TGTGCCAGCAGTTCTGGGACAGGGGCAGGCTACACCTTC. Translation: CASSSGTGAGYTF.

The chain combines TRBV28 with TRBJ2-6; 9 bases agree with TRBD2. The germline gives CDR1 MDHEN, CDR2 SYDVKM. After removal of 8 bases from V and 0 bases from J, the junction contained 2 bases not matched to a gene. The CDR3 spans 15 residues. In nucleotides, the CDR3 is TGTGCCAGCTGTAGCGGGAGCTCTGGGGCCAACGTCCTGACTTTC. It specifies CASCSGSSGANVLTF.

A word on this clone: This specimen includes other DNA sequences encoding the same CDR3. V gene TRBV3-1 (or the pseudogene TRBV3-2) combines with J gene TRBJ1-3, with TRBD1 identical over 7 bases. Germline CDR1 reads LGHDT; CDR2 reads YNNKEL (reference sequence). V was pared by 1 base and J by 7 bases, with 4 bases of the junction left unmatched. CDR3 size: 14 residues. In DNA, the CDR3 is TGTGCCAGCAGCCAAGGACAGGGAGGCAACACCATATATTTT. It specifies CASSQGQGGNTIYF.

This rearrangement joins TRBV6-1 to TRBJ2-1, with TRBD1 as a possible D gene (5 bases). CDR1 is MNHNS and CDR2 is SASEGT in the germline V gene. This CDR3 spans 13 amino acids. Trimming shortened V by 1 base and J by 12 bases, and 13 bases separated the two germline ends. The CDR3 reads CASSEGAYQGQFF. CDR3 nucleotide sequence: TGTGCCAGCAGTGAAGGGGCATACCAGGGGCAGTTCTTC.

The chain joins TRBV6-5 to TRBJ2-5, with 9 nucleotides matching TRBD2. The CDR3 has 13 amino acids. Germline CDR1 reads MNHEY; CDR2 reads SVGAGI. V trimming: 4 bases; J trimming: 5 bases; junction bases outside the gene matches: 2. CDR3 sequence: CASSSRGGETQYF. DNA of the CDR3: TGTGCCAGCAGTTCGCGGGGGGGCGAGACCCAGTACTTC.